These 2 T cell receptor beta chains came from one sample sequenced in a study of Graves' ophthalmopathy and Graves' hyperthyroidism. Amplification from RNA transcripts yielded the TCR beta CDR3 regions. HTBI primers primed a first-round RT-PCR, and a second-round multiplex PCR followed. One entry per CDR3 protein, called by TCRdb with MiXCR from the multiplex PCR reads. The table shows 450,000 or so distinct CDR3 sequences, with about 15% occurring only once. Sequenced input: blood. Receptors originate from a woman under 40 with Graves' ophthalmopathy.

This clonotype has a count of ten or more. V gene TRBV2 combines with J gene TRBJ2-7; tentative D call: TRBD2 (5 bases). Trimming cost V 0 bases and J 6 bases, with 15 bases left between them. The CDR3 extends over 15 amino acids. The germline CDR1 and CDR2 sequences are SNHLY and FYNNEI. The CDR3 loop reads CASSEALDSRAEQYF. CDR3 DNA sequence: TGTGCCAGCAGTGAAGCGCTGGACTCCCGAGCCGAGCAGTACTTC. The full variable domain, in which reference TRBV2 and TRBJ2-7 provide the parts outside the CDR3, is EPEVTQTPSHQVTQMGQEVILRCVPISNHLYFYWYRQILGQKVEFLVSFYNNEISEKSEIFDDQFSVERPDGSNFTLKIRSTKLEDSAMYFCASSEALDSRAEQYFGPGTRLTVT.

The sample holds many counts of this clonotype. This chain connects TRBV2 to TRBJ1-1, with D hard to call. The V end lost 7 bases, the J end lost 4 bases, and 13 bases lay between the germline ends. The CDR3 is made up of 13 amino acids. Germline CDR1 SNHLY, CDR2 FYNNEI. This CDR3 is CASIRNSGTEAFF. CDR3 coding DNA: TGTGCCAGCATCAGAAATTCGGGCACTGAAGCTTTCTTT. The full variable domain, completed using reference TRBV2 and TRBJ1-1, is EPEVTQTPSHQVTQMGQEVILRCVPISNHLYFYWYRQILGQKVEFLVSFYNNEISEKSEIFDDQFSVERPDGSNFTLKIRSTKLEDSAMYFCASIRNSGTEAFFGQGTRLTVV.